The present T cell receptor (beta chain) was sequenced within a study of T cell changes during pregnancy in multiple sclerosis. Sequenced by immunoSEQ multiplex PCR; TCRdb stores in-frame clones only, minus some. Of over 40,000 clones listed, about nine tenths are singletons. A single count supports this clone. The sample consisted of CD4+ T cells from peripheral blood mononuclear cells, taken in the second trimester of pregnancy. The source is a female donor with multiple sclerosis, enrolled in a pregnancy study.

This CDR3 is CASSFSGTQETQYF. CDR3 nucleotide sequence: TGTGCCAGCAGTTTTTCCGGGACTCAAGAGACCCAGTACTTC. The gene calls are TRBV28 and TRBJ2-5, with a tentative D call TRBD2 (6 bases). Trimming stripped 3 bases from V and 2 bases from J, with 10 bases between. CDR3 length: 14 residues. Per germline, CDR1 MDHEN and CDR2 SYDVKM. The full variable domain, in which reference TRBV28 and TRBJ2-5 provide the parts outside the CDR3, is DVKVTQSSRYLVKRTGEKVFLECVQDMDHENMFWYRQDPGLGLRLIYFSYDVKMKEKGDIPEGYSVSREKKERFSLILESASTNQTSMYLCASSFSGTQETQYFGPGTRLLVL.